Listed below are T cell receptor beta chains from one sample, sequenced in a study of neurological immune-mediated disorders. TCRdb processed the 5' RACE reads anew with MiXCR; each CDR3 protein has one entry. The table records under 60,000 distinct CDR3 sequences, over 15% of them present only once. The sequencing sample was made of PBMCs. These TCRs come from a man aged 55 to 70 in good health. CDR3s include the opening cysteine and the closing phenylalanine or tryptophan. Each record gives: clone size, J gene, V gene, D gene, CDR3 protein, CDR3 DNA. A D gene is named only where the DNA matches it firmly. Clone size is stated in some rows and not others, as once, few, many or a class when expanded.

many	TRBJ2-6	TRBV29-1	.	CSVEGRGSGANVLTF	TGCAGCGTTGAAGGCAGGGGCTCTGGGGCCAACGTCCTGACTTTC
many	TRBJ2-7	TRBV9	TRBD2	CASSVGLGAGGHHEQYF	TGTGCCAGCAGCGTAGGTCTCGGAGCGGGAGGGCACCACGAGCAGTACTTC
many	TRBJ2-7	TRBV6-2/TRBV6-3	TRBD2	CASTDGTNAYEQYF	TGTGCCAGCACCGATGGGACTAACGCCTACGAGCAGTACTTC
.	TRBJ2-1	TRBV5-8	TRBD2	CASSSGLAIPNEQFF	TGTGCCAGCAGCTCGGGACTAGCGATTCCCAATGAGCAGTTCTTC
many	TRBJ2-1	TRBV5-5	.	CASSLAASRGFYNEQFF	TGTGCCAGCAGCTTGGCAGCTAGCCGAGGCTTTTACAATGAGCAGTTCTTC
.	TRBJ2-2	TRBV9	.	CASSVAGDTGELFF	TGTGCCAGCAGCGTAGCTGGGGACACCGGGGAGCTGTTTTTT
many	TRBJ2-2	TRBV20-1	.	CSAPRLDKGTGELFF	TGCAGTGCTCCGAGACTAGATAAGGGAACCGGGGAGCTGTTTTTT
many	TRBJ1-1	TRBV7-2	.	CASRDNRENTEAFF	TGTGCCAGCAGGGACAACAGGGAGAACACTGAAGCTTTCTTT
.	TRBJ2-5	TRBV5-6	TRBD1	CDSSLATGGETQYF	TGTGACAGCAGCTTGGCGACAGGGGGAGAGACCCAGTACTTC
many	TRBJ1-4	TRBV29-1	TRBD1	CSARTGGEEKLFF	TGCAGCGCCCGGACAGGTGGAGAAGAAAAACTGTTTTTT
many	TRBJ2-2	TRBV9	.	CASRRQRETGELFF	TGTGCCAGCAGGCGGCAGCGAGAGACCGGGGAGCTGTTTTTT
many	TRBJ2-7	TRBV20-1	.	CSARAPNGGEQYF	TGCAGTGCTAGAGCACCAAATGGAGGCGAGCAGTACTTC
.	TRBJ1-5	TRBV5-5	.	CASSLASGIIGNQPQHF	TGTGCCAGCAGCTTGGCCTCGGGGATCATAGGCAATCAGCCCCAGCATTTT
many	TRBJ2-1	TRBV20-1	TRBD2	CSAPRIAGTLYNEQFF	TGCAGTGCTCCCCGTATAGCGGGAACCCTGTACAATGAGCAGTTCTTC
many	TRBJ1-1	TRBV7-9	.	CASSLTVNTEAFF	TGTGCCAGCAGCCTGACAGTAAACACTGAAGCTTTCTTT
many	TRBJ2-1	TRBV12-3/TRBV12-4	.	CASSLVAFPNEQFF	TGTGCCAGCAGTTTAGTAGCCTTTCCCAATGAGCAGTTCTTC
many	TRBJ1-5	TRBV10-3	.	CAIAALGGNQPQHF	TGTGCCATCGCGGCTTTGGGAGGCAATCAGCCCCAGCATTTT
many	TRBJ2-3	TRBV27	TRBD2	CASSTGLAGEGTDTQYF	TGTGCCAGCAGCACGGGACTAGCGGGAGAAGGCACAGATACGCAGTATTTT
many	TRBJ1-5	TRBV5-1	.	CASRPTTDNQPQHF	TGCGCCAGCAGGCCAACGACGGATAATCAGCCCCAGCATTTT
many	TRBJ2-1	TRBV7-9	.	CASDRGLYNEQFF	TGTGCCAGCGACCGCGGCCTCTACAATGAGCAGTTCTTC
many	TRBJ2-1	TRBV7-6	TRBD1	CASSFLDRATYNEQFF	TGTGCCAGCAGCTTTTTGGACAGGGCGACCTACAATGAGCAGTTCTTC
many	TRBJ2-7	TRBV28	.	CASLLAFGYEQYF	TGTGCCAGCTTACTCGCGTTTGGGTACGAGCAGTACTTC
many	TRBJ2-7	TRBV3-1	.	CASSQGPGRDF	TGTGCCAGCAGCCAAGGCCCAGGGCGGGACTTC
few	TRBJ2-1	TRBV5-1	TRBD1	CASSLGTGGNEQFF	TGCGCCAGCAGCTTGGGGACAGGGGGGAATGAGCAGTTCTTC
many	TRBJ2-6	TRBV7-2	.	CASSPLPNVLTF	TGTGCCAGCAGCCCCCTTCCCAACGTCCTGACTTTC
few	TRBJ1-3	TRBV3-1	.	CASSDARNTIYF	TGTGCCAGCAGCGATGCCCGGAACACCATATATTTT
many	TRBJ2-3	TRBV5-1	.	CASSSGSLDTQYF	TGCGCCAGCAGCTCCGGGAGTCTCGATACGCAGTATTTT
many	TRBJ2-2	TRBV5-1	.	CASSLVSNTGELFF	TGCGCCAGCAGCTTGGTCTCGAACACCGGGGAGCTGTTTTTT
.	TRBJ2-7	TRBV11-1	TRBD2	CASSLWLAVSYEQYF	TGTGCCAGCAGCTTATGGCTAGCGGTCTCCTACGAGCAGTACTTC
many	TRBJ1-6	TRBV7-2	.	CASSLGARSPLHF	TGTGCCAGCAGCTTAGGGGCCAGGTCACCCCTCCACTTT
many	TRBJ2-1	TRBV6-2/TRBV6-3	.	CASRMAGSSYNEQFF	TGTGCCAGCAGAATGGCTGGAAGCTCCTACAATGAGCAGTTCTTC
many	TRBJ2-7	TRBV5-1	TRBD1	CASSQPGTVQEQYF	TGCGCCAGCAGCCAACCTGGGACAGTACAAGAGCAGTACTTC
many	TRBJ2-5	TRBV5-1	.	CASSLVGSGETQYF	TGCGCCAGCAGCTTGGTGGGTAGTGGCGAGACCCAGTACTTC
.	TRBJ2-6	TRBV20-1	TRBD1	CSARGETGPGSGANVLTF	TGCAGTGCTAGAGGGGAGACAGGGCCTGGCTCTGGGGCCAACGTCCTGACTTTC
.	TRBJ2-2	TRBV5-1	.	CASSYHSGSGSTGELFF	TGCGCCAGCAGCTACCATTCCGGGTCCGGAAGCACTGGGGAGCTGTTTTTT
.	TRBJ1-4	TRBV12-3/TRBV12-4	.	CASSLNRQANEKLFF	TGTGCCAGCAGTCTAAACAGACAGGCTAATGAAAAACTGTTTTTT